The entry below gives a single T cell receptor beta chain sequence along with its context. Its antigen is unidentified. The data derive from a study of CD8 T cells in Susac syndrome. Broader study findings: Expansion of Susac CD8+ clones peaked in TEMRA cells and in active patients.

Sequencing of TCR beta was performed on blood CD8+ T cells and on blood CD4+ T cells. Bulk CD8+ and CD4+ cells came from magnetic negative isolation; CD8+ TEMRA by FACS. Reverse transcription of roughly 0.5 to 1 ug RNA was performed with random hexamers. It was immunoSEQ multiplex PCR that amplified TCR beta CDR3 across 54 Vbeta and 13 Jbeta. One entry per CDR3 protein results from TCRdb running MiXCR on the immunoSEQ multiplex PCR reads. In the table there are about 140,000 distinct CDR3 sequences, more than 85% of which are singletons. V lost 0 bases and J 7 bases, leaving 8 bases between the germline ends. This CDR3 contains 12 residues. CDR1 is SGHDT, CDR2 YYEEEE, per germline.

Source material: CD8+ T cells from PBMCs. The TCR sequence derives from a human donor with Susac syndrome. The chain couples TRBV5-6 to TRBJ2-7; D not certain. CDR3: CASSLGVWEQYF. CDR3 sequence (DNA): TGTGCCAGCAGCTTGGGGGTATGGGAGCAGTACTTC.